Below, one T cell receptor (beta chain) is given with its context. Its antigen is currently unknown. In germline, CDR1 is GTSNPN, CDR2 SVGIG (reference sequence). The V gene lost 4 bases and the J gene lost 3 bases, with 10 bases spanning the gap. This CDR3 is 13 amino acids long. Sequencing used immunoSEQ multiplex PCR; TCRdb keeps in-frame clones, though not all of them. The sample comprises about 2.4 million clones, under 95% of which are singletons, and about 0.39% rests with the top ten. The entry originates in a study of shared clonotypes between healthy human individuals. General study findings and limits: When compared with the clonotypes that were shared by all four sorted-subset donors, the non-shared clonotypes turned out to have lower generation probabilities.

The chain carries TRBV30 and TRBJ2-1; tentative D call: TRBD1 (6 bases). The sample taken for sequencing was naive CD4+ T cells from PBMCs. Subset: CD45RA+ positively selected. The receptor was derived from a man aged 18 to 30 in good health. Some clones in this sample may be carry-over from other donors' samples. CDR3 in DNA: TGTGCCTGGAAGTTGGACAGCTACAATGAGCAGTTCTTC. Amino acid sequence: CAWKLDSYNEQFF. Using reference TRBV30 and TRBJ2-1 for the parts outside the CDR3, the full variable domain is SQTIHQWPATLVQPVGSPLSLECTVEGTSNPNLYWYRQAAGRGLQLLFYSVGIGQISSEVPQNLSASRPQDRQFILSSKKLLLSDSGFYLCAWKLDSYNEQFFGPGTRLTVL.